The 27 T cell receptor beta chains below were found in one sample sequenced in a study of lymphopenia after photon versus proton radiotherapy. This table comes from immunoSEQ multiplex PCR, and its TCRdb copy is limited to in-frame clones, with some not included. The table includes tens of thousands of clones, 75% to 90% detected once. Here the sequenced sample was peripheral blood, taken from a patient treated with proton-based radiotherapy. These TCRs come from an elderly man with esophageal cancer.

V usage is TRBV7-9 and J usage is TRBJ2-5, with TRBD2 as a possible D gene (5 bases). Germline CDR1 is SEHNR and CDR2 is FQNEAQ (reference sequence). V was clipped by 5 bases and J by 2 bases, with 6 bases between them. The CDR3 consists of 12 residues. The CDR3 is CASSRDQETQYF. The CDR3 DNA follows: TGTGCCAGCAGCCGGGATCAAGAGACCCAGTACTTC. Full variable domain (missing parts from reference TRBV7-9 and TRBJ2-5): DTGVSQNPRHKITKRGQNVTFRCDPISEHNRLYWYRQTLGQGPEFLTYFQNEAQLEKSRLLSDRFSAERPKGSFSTLEIQRTEQGDSAMYLCASSRDQETQYFGPGTRLLVL.

CDR3 loop: CASSFEGNTGELFF. CDR3 nucleotides: TGTGCCAGCAGCTTTGAGGGGAACACCGGGGAGCTGTTTTTT. The V gene is TRBV5-8, the J gene TRBJ2-2; maybe TRBD2 (5 bases). CDR1 SGHTS and CDR2 YDEGEE come from the germline V gene. CDR3 size: 14 residues. Trimming pared 2 bases from V and 1 base from J, leaving 6 bases between.

The V and J genes are TRBV19 and TRBJ1-2; D perhaps matches TRBD1 (5 bases). The CDR3 is 15 residues long. V lost 9 bases, J lost 4 bases, and 21 bases lay in between. CDR1 LNHDA and CDR2 SQIVND come from the germline V gene (reference sequence). Written as DNA, the CDR3 is TGTGCCAGCGGGGCCTCCCGAGGCACAGTCTATGGCTACACCTTC. Encoded protein: CASGASRGTVYGYTF.

The rearrangement links TRBV7-9 to TRBJ1-2, with TRBD1 as a possible D gene (6 bases). CDR1 and CDR2 from the germline V gene are SEHNR and FQNEAQ (reference sequence). The CDR3 has 14 amino acids. V was pared by 2 bases and J by 4 bases, with 11 bases between. The CDR3 coding sequence is TGTGCCAGCAGCTTACTTGGGGGGCGCTATGGCTACACCTTC. Protein sequence: CASSLLGGRYGYTF.

The chain is built from TRBV19 and TRBJ1-5; D is unclear. From germline, CDR1 is LNHDA and CDR2 SQIVND (reference sequence). This CDR3 contains 13 residues. Trimming stripped 6 bases from V and 7 bases from J, with 13 bases between. CDR3: CASSMRSMQPQHF. The CDR3 DNA is TGTGCCAGTAGCATGAGGTCGATGCAGCCCCAGCATTTT.

The V and J genes are TRBV7-8 and TRBJ1-5; 7 bases line up with TRBD1. V was pared by 5 bases and J by 5 bases, with 12 bases of the junction left unmatched. This CDR3 has 16 residues. Germline assignment: CDR1 SGHVS and CDR2 FQNEAQ. DNA of the CDR3: TGTGCCAGCAGCCCGAGAACAGGGGACGGGGATCAGCCCCAGCATTTT. It encodes CASSPRTGDGDQPQHF.

V gene TRBV29-1 combines with J gene TRBJ2-5; D is uncertain. With 4 bases removed from V and 2 bases from J, the gap between germline ends came to 8 bases. The germline gives CDR1 SQVTM, CDR2 ANQGSEA. The length of the CDR3 is 12 residues. The CDR3 is CSVAVGQETQYF. As DNA, the CDR3 is TGCAGCGTTGCTGTGGGGCAAGAGACCCAGTACTTC.

The chain employs TRBV4-3 and TRBJ2-3; TRBD2 aligns across 15 bases. Germline trimming cut 11 bases from V and 4 bases from J; bases unmatched to any gene: 7. There are 15 residues in the CDR3. Germline CDR1 is LGHNA and CDR2 is YSLEER. CDR3 amino acids: CAFIRTSGRADTQYF. The CDR3, as DNA: TGCGCCTTCATCCGGACTAGCGGGAGGGCAGATACGCAGTATTTT.

The J gene is TRBJ2-3, the V gene TRBV7-2; 7 bases line up with TRBD2. Germline V gives CDR1 SGHTA, CDR2 FQGNSA. The CDR3 has 16 amino acids. Trimming at V came to 1 base and at J to 3 bases, leaving 7 bases not matched to a gene. In DNA form, the CDR3 reads TGTGCCAGCAGCTTAGTTGCGGGAGAATGGACAGATACGCAGTATTTT. Translating it yields CASSLVAGEWTDTQYF.

The J gene is TRBJ1-5, the V gene TRBV19, with TRBD1 as a possible D gene (5 bases). V dropped 4 bases and J dropped 7 bases, with 8 bases sitting between them. Germline CDR1 LNHDA, CDR2 SQIVND (reference sequence). The CDR3 contains 12 residues. The CDR3 loop is CASSRGEQPQHF. DNA of the CDR3: TGTGCCAGTAGTAGGGGGGAACAGCCCCAGCATTTT.

This sequence joins TRBV5-4 and TRBJ2-6; 8 bases agree with TRBD1. V lost 4 bases, J lost 3 bases, and 12 bases stayed unmatched. The CDR3 is 18 residues long. Germline CDR1 reads SGHNT; CDR2 reads YYREEE (reference sequence). The CDR3 DNA follows: TGTGCCAGCAGCCGGTCCCCGGCAGGGGGCGGTGGGGCCAACGTCCTGACTTTC. Protein sequence: CASSRSPAGGGGANVLTF.

The V and J genes are TRBV25-1 and TRBJ2-7; TRBD1 aligns across 7 bases. In germline, CDR1 is MGHDK, CDR2 SYGVNS. CDR3 size: 16 residues. Unmatched junction bases numbered 11, after V lost 6 bases and J lost 0 bases. CDR3 amino acids: CASSVPRGQASYEQYF. The CDR3 DNA sequence: TGTGCCAGCAGCGTACCTCGAGGACAGGCCTCCTACGAGCAGTACTTC.

For this clone: This specimen includes other DNA sequences encoding the same CDR3. J is TRBJ2-5 and V is TRBV30; D perhaps matches TRBD1 (6 bases). The V gene's germline CDR1 is GTSNPN and CDR2 SVGIG (reference sequence). V lost 3 bases and J lost 7, with 15 bases in between. The CDR3 runs 13 residues. CDR3 sequence: CAWRVLQGGTQYF. CDR3 DNA: TGTGCCTGGAGGGTCCTTCAAGGGGGGACCCAGTACTTC.

Note on this clone: Other nucleotide sequences from this sample produce the same CDR3. The V and J genes are TRBV11-3 and TRBJ1-1, with D unresolved. Germline V CDR1 and CDR2: SGHNT, YENEEA. The V gene lost 1 base and the J gene lost 2 bases, with 5 bases spanning the gap. CDR3 length equals 13 residues. The CDR3 nucleotides read TGTGCCAGCAGCTTAGGCAGAAACACTGAAGCTTTCTTT. Translated, it gives CASSLGRNTEAFF.

This rearrangement joins TRBV7-8 to TRBJ1-1, with D possibly TRBD1 on 6 matching bases. The V end was cut by 1 base, the J end by 5 bases, with 17 bases between. The CDR3 runs 16 residues. Germline CDR1 reads SGHVS; CDR2 reads FQNEAQ. CDR3 sequence (DNA): TGTGCCAGCAGCTTAGGGACAGCCGTCCTAGTTACTGAAGCTTTCTTT. Protein product: CASSLGTAVLVTEAFF. Combining the CDR3 with reference TRBV7-8 and TRBJ1-1 gives the whole variable domain GAGVSQSPRYKVAKRGQDVALRCDPISGHVSLFWYQQALGQGPEFLTYFQNEAQLDKSGLPSDRFFAERPEGSVSTLKIQRTQQEDSAVYLCASSLGTAVLVTEAFFGQGTRLTVV.

The chain uses TRBV7-2 and TRBJ2-5; D gene ambiguous. CDR1 is SGHTA and CDR2 is FQGNSA in the germline V gene. CDR3 length: 14 residues. V dropped 2 bases and J dropped 2 bases, with 9 bases sitting between them. For the CDR3, the DNA is TGTGCCAGCAGCTTATTGTGGGGACAAGAGACCCAGTACTTC. It is translated as CASSLLWGQETQYF. Filled out from reference TRBV7-2 and TRBJ2-5, the complete variable domain reads GAGVSQSPSNKVTEKGKDVELRCDPISGHTALYWYRQSLGQGLEFLIYFQGNSAPDKSGLPSDRFSAERTGGSVSTLTIQRTQQEDSAVYLCASSLLWGQETQYFGPGTRLLVL.

This chain connects TRBV18 to TRBJ1-3, with D unresolved. In germline, CDR1 is KGHSH, CDR2 LQKENI. Trimming cost V 5 bases and J 7 bases, with 18 bases left between them. This CDR3 is 15 amino acids long. The CDR3 reads CASSSGVLYGNTIYF. The CDR3 DNA sequence: TGTGCCAGCTCATCGGGAGTCCTCTATGGGAACACCATATATTTT.

Concerning this clone itself: At one boundary the junction diverges from the germline segment, which might be a read error. The CDR3 coding sequence is TGTGCCAGCAGCCTAACTGGAGGGCTGTGGGAGACCCAGTACTTC. Protein: CASSLTGGLWETQYF. This rearrangement joins TRBV7-3 to TRBJ2-5, with D perhaps matching TRBD2 (6 bases). Per germline, CDR1 SGHTA and CDR2 FQGTGA. The CDR3 loop spans 15 amino acids.

This rearrangement joins TRBV11-3 to TRBJ2-7; possibly TRBD1 for D (5 bases). CDR1 is SGHNT and CDR2 is YENEEA in the germline V gene. The length of the CDR3 is 15 residues. V shed 3 bases and J shed 5 bases, with 17 bases lying between them. The CDR3 loop is CASSFSDSSLNEQYF. CDR3 DNA sequence: TGTGCCAGCAGCTTCTCCGACAGTTCTTTGAACGAGCAGTACTTC. The full variable domain, completed using reference TRBV11-3 and TRBJ2-7, is EAGVVQSPRYKIIEKKQPVAFWCNPISGHNTLYWYLQNLGQGPELLIRYENEEAVDDSQLPKDRFSAERLKGVDSTLKIQPAELGDSAVYLCASSFSDSSLNEQYFGPGTRLTVT.

J is TRBJ2-1 and V is TRBV5-4, with D possibly matching TRBD2 (6 bases). The germline V gene encodes CDR1 SGHNT and CDR2 YYREEE (reference sequence). The CDR3 contains 15 residues. V was cut by 0 bases and J by 7 bases, with 14 bases left in between. The CDR3: CASSLGRETLNEQFF. The CDR3 nucleotides are TGTGCCAGCAGCTTGGGTCGGGAGACCTTAAATGAGCAGTTCTTC.

This chain connects TRBV18 to TRBJ2-3; 14 bases map to TRBD2. V lost 8 bases, J lost 8 bases, and 15 bases stayed unmatched. CDR1 and CDR2 from the germline V gene are KGHSH and LQKENI. The CDR3 runs 17 residues. CDR3 loop: CASAKDRGLAGVTTQYF. The CDR3 nucleotides read TGTGCCAGCGCCAAGGACAGGGGACTAGCGGGAGTAACTACGCAGTATTTT.

The chain joins TRBV19 to TRBJ2-3; 7 bases are a match to TRBD2. V gave up 6 bases and J gave up 1 base; unmatched junction bases: 7. This CDR3 comprises 15 residues. Looked up from germline, CDR1 is LNHDA and CDR2 is SQIVND (reference sequence). CDR3 in amino acids: CASRLSGPGTDTQYF. For the CDR3, the DNA is TGTGCCAGTAGGCTTAGCGGGCCAGGCACAGATACGCAGTATTTT.

The chain recombines TRBV10-1 with TRBJ2-3; TRBD1 or TRBD2 may be the D gene (5 bases each). Looked up from germline, CDR1 is WNHNN and CDR2 is SYGVQD (reference sequence). The CDR3 runs to 15 residues. Trimming removed 3 bases from V and 0 bases from J, with 10 bases in between. Written as DNA, the CDR3 is TGCGCCAGCAGTGATGGGGGAGCGAGCACAGATACGCAGTATTTT. Amino acid sequence: CASSDGGASTDTQYF.

V usage is TRBV19 and J usage is TRBJ1-6; tentatively, D is TRBD1 (6 bases). The CDR3 has 16 amino acids. Germline V lookup: CDR1 LNHDA, CDR2 SQIVND (reference sequence). V was trimmed by 4 bases and J by 8 bases, leaving 18 bases between them. In DNA, the CDR3 is TGTGCCAGTAGTAACTTACAGGGCGGTAATTATTCACCCCTCCACTTT. It is translated as CASSNLQGGNYSPLHF.

The gene calls are TRBV18 and TRBJ1-5; 7 bases align to TRBD1. V dropped 5 bases and J dropped 7; count of bases not matched to a gene: 17. The germline V gene has CDR1 KGHSH and CDR2 LQKENI. The CDR3 runs 17 residues. The CDR3 region is CASSTNPLRDSGQPQHF. The CDR3 nucleotides read TGTGCCAGCTCAACCAACCCCCTCCGGGACAGCGGACAGCCCCAGCATTTT.

The V gene is TRBV11-3, the J gene TRBJ2-3; no definite D call. This CDR3 has 14 amino acids. Trimming left V 2 bases short and J 1 base short, with 7 bases between. Looked up from germline, CDR1 is SGHNT and CDR2 is YENEEA. The CDR3 region has the DNA TGTGCCAGCAGCTTAAACAGTCGCACAGATACGCAGTATTTT. Translation: CASSLNSRTDTQYF.

The chain is built from TRBV19 and TRBJ1-5; 8 nucleotides line up with TRBD1. The trim removed 3 bases at V and 2 bases at J, leaving 6 bases unmatched. This CDR3 contains 16 residues. Germline CDR1 reads LNHDA; CDR2 reads SQIVND (reference sequence). Written as DNA, the CDR3 is TGTGCCAGTAGTATGTTTTCAGGGGGCCGCAATCAGCCCCAGCATTTT. This codes for CASSMFSGGRNQPQHF. The full variable domain, rest sourced from reference TRBV19 and TRBJ1-5, is DGGITQSPKYLFRKEGQNVTLSCEQNLNHDAMYWYRQDPGQGLRLIYYSQIVNDFQKGDIAEGYSVSREKKESFPLTVTSAQKNPTAFYLCASSMFSGGRNQPQHFGDGTRLSIL.